This T cell receptor (beta chain) derives from a study of CD8+CD57+ T cells in acquired aplastic anemia. This CDR3 is built from 12 residues. V gave up 4 bases and J gave up 4 bases, with 11 bases separating them. Germline V CDR1 and CDR2: SQVTM, ANQGSEA. Sequenced patients had shown CD8+CD57+ cell expansion by flow cytometry. Each patient carried a diagnosis of severe acquired aplastic anemia. Genomic DNA served as template for TCR beta VDJ and CDR3 profiling. From the reads, TCRdb called clonotypes with MiXCR, one entry per CDR3 protein. The table lists approximately 470,000 distinct CDR3 sequences, around 32% of them singletons.

This receptor was obtained from a human donor with aplastic anemia. Sequencing used sorted CD4+, CD8+, or CD8+CD57+ T cells (not recorded which) from PBMCs. The chain joins TRBV29-1 to TRBJ2-7; tentative D call: TRBD1 (5 bases). DNA of the CDR3: TGCAGCGTTGTGCAGGGTCTTTACGAGCAGTACTTC. This gives the protein CSVVQGLYEQYF.